The 3 T cell receptor beta chains given below trace back to one sample, sequenced in a study of cytomegalovirus exposure and HLA in healthy donors. This PCR relied on a set of 60 Vbeta primers and 13 Jbeta primers. The data were produced by immunoSEQ multiplex PCR, yet TCRdb's version contains in-frame clones alone and is incomplete. Among about 180,000 clones listed, 80% to 90% were seen once. The sample consisted of PBMCs. These receptors all come from a girl aged 2 to 9 in good health and CMV-seropositive.

The CDR3 spells CASSSTPNTGELFF. The CDR3 bases are TGCGCCAGCAGCTCGACACCGAACACCGGGGAGCTGTTTTTT. The chain combines TRBV5-1 with TRBJ2-2; D is undetermined. V dropped 3 bases and J dropped 0 bases, with 6 bases sitting between them. The V gene's germline CDR1 is SGHRS and CDR2 YFSETQ. The CDR3 spans 14 residues. Full variable domain (missing parts from reference TRBV5-1 and TRBJ2-2): KAGVTQTPRYLIKTRGQQVTLSCSPISGHRSVSWYQQTPGQGLQFLFEYFSETQRNKGNFPGRFSGRQFSNSRSEMNVSTLELGDSALYLCASSSTPNTGELFFGEGSRLTVL.

V gene TRBV10-3 combines with J gene TRBJ1-1; D gene unclear. The germline CDR1 and CDR2 sequences are ENHRY and SYGVKD. V was pared by 10 bases and J by 0 bases, with 24 bases between. The CDR3 extends over 17 amino acids. This chain's CDR3 is CATSIRGNFSLNTEAFF. CDR3 nucleotide sequence: TGTGCCACCAGCATTCGGGGTAATTTTAGTTTGAACACTGAAGCTTTCTTT.

This rearrangement joins TRBV2 to TRBJ1-5; 7 nucleotides align to TRBD1. Looked up from germline, CDR1 is SNHLY and CDR2 is FYNNEI. Trimming at V came to 5 bases and at J to 4 bases, leaving 8 bases not matched to a gene. The CDR3 runs to 15 residues. In DNA, the CDR3 is TGTGCCAGCAGTTACCTTAGGGACAGTAATCAGCCCCAGCATTTT. It codes for CASSYLRDSNQPQHF.